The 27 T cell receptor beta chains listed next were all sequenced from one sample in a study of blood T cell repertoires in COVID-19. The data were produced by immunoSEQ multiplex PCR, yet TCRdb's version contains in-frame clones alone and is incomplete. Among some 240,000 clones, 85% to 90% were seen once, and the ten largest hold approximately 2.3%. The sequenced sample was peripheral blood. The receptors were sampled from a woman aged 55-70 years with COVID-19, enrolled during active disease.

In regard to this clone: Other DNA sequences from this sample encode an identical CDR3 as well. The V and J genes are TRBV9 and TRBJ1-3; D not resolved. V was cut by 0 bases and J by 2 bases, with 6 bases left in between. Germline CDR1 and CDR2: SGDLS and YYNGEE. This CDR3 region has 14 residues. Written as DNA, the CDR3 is TGTGCCAGCAGCGTAGGGCAGGCTGGAAACACCATATATTTT. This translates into CASSVGQAGNTIYF.

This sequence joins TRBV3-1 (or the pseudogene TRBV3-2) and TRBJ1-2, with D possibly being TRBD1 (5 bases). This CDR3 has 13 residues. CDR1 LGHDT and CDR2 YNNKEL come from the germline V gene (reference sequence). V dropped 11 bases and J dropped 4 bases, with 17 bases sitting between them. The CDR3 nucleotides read TGTGCCGCCGGGGGTGCAGCGCGCTATGGCTACACCTTC. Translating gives CAAGGAARYGYTF.

The chain's CDR3 is CASSLLRLAGVDTQYF. CDR3 nucleotides: TGTGCCAGCAGCCTCCTTCGACTAGCGGGGGTCGATACGCAGTATTTT. The chain recombines TRBV3-1 (or the pseudogene TRBV3-2) with TRBJ2-3; TRBD2 matches 12 bases. This CDR3 is built from 16 residues. Trimming took 4 bases from V and 6 from J; bases not matched to a gene: 8. In germline, CDR1 is LGHDT, CDR2 YNNKEL (reference sequence).

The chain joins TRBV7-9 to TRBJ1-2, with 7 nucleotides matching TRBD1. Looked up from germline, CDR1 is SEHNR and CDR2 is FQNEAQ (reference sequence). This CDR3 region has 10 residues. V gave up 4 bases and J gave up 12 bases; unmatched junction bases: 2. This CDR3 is CASSSGQDTF. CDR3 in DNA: TGTGCCAGCAGCTCTGGACAGGACACCTTC.

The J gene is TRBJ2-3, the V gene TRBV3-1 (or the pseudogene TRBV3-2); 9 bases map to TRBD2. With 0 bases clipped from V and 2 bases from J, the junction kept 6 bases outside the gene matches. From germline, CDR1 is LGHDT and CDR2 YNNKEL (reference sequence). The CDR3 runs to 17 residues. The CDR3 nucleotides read TGTGCCAGCAGCCAAGATAAAGCGGGGGGTATCACAGATACGCAGTATTTT. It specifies CASSQDKAGGITDTQYF.

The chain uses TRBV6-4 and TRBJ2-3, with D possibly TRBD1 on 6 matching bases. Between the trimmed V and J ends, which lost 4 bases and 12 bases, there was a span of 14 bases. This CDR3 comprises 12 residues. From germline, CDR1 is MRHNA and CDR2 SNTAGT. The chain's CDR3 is CASSGTVGPQYF. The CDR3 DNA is TGTGCCAGCAGTGGGACAGTGGGTCCCCAGTATTTT.

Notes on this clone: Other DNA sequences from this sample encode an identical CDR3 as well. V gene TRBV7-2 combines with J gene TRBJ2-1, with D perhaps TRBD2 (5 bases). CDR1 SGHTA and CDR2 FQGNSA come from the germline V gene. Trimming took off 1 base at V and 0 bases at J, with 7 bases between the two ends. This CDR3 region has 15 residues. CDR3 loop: CASSLGRGSYNEQFF. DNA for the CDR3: TGTGCCAGCAGCTTAGGTCGGGGCTCCTACAATGAGCAGTTCTTC. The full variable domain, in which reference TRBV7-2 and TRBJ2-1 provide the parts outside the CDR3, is GAGVSQSPSNKVTEKGKDVELRCDPISGHTALYWYRQSLGQGLEFLIYFQGNSAPDKSGLPSDRFSAERTGGSVSTLTIQRTQQEDSAVYLCASSLGRGSYNEQFFGPGTRLTVL.

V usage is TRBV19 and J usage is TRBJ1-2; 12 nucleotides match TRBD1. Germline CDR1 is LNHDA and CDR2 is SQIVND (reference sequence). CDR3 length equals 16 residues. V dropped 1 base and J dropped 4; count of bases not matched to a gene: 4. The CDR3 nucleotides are TGTGCCAGTAGTATAGTAGGGGACAGGGGGCCCTATGGCTACACCTTC. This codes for CASSIVGDRGPYGYTF.

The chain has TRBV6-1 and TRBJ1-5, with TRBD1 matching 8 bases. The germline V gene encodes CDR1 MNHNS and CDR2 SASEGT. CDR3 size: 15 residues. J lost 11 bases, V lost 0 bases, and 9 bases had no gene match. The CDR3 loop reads CASSEARDRPHTQHF. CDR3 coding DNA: TGTGCCAGCAGTGAAGCGCGGGACAGGCCCCACACCCAGCATTTT.

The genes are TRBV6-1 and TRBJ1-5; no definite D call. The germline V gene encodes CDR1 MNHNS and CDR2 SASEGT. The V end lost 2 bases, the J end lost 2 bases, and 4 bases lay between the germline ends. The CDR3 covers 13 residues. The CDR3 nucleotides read TGTGCCAGCAGTGAAATCGGCAATCAGCCCCAGCATTTT. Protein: CASSEIGNQPQHF.

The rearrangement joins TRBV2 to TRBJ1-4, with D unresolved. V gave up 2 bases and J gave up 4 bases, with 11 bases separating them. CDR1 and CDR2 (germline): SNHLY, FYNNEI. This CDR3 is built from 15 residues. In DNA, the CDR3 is TGTGCCAGCAGTGAATTCGGACTGAGTAATGAAAAACTGTTTTTT. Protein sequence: CASSEFGLSNEKLFF.

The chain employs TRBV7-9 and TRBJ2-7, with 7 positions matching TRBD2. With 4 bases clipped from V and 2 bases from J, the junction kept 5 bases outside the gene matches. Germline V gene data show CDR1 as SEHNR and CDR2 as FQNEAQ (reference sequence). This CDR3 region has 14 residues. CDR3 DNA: TGTGCCAGCAGCTCAATGGGGGGGACCTACGAGCAGTACTTC. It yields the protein CASSSMGGTYEQYF.

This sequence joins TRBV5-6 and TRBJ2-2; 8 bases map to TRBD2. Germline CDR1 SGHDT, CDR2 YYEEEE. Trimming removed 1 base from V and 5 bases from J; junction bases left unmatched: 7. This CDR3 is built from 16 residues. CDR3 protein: CASSLSSGGSTGELFF. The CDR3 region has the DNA TGTGCCAGCAGCTTGTCCAGCGGGGGAAGTACCGGGGAGCTGTTTTTT.

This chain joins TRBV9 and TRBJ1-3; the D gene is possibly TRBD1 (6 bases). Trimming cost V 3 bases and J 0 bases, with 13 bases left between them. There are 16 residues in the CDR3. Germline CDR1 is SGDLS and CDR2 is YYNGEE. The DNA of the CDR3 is TGTGCCAGCAGCGACAGGGCGGTCAACTCTGGAAACACCATATATTTT. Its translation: CASSDRAVNSGNTIYF.

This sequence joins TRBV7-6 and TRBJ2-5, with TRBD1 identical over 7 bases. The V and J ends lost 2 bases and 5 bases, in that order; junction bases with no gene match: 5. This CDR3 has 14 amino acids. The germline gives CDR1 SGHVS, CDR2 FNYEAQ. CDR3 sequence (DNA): TGTGCCAGCAGCTTAATAAGGGGGCACGAGACCCAGTACTTC. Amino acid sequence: CASSLIRGHETQYF.

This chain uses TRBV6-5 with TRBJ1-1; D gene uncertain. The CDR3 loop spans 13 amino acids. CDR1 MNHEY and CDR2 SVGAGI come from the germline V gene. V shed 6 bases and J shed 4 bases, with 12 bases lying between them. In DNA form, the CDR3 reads TGTGCCAGCAGCCTACAGCATGGCACTGAAGCTTTCTTT. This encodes CASSLQHGTEAFF.

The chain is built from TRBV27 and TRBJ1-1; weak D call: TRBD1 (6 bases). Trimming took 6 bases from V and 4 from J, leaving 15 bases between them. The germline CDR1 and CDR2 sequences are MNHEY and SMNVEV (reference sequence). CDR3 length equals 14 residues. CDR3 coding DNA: TGTGCCAGCAGCCTACAGGGTACGGGCACTGAAGCTTTCTTT. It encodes CASSLQGTGTEAFF.

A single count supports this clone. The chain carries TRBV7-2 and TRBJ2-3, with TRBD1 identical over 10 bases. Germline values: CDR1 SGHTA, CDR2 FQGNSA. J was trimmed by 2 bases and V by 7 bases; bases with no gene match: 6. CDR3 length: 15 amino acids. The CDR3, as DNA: TGTGCCAGCAAGCCGGACAGGGGGAACACAGATACGCAGTATTTT. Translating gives CASKPDRGNTDTQYF.

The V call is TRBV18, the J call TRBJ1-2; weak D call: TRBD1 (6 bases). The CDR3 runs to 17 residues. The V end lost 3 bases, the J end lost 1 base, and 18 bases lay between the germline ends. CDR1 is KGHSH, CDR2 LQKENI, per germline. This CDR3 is CASSPQGPSDSNYGYTF. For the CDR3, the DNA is TGTGCCAGCTCACCCCAGGGGCCATCCGACAGTAACTATGGCTACACCTTC.

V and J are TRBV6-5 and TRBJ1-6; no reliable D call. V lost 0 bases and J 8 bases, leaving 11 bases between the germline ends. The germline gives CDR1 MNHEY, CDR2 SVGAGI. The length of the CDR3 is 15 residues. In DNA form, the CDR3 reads TGTGCCAGCAGTTACTCGGTAGTCCAGGATTCACCCCTCCACTTT. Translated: CASSYSVVQDSPLHF.

This CDR3 is CASSQDFLAATDTQYF. In DNA, the CDR3 is TGCGCCAGCAGCCAAGATTTCCTAGCGGCTACAGATACGCAGTATTTT. The chain employs TRBV4-3 and TRBJ2-3, with 7 bases aligning to TRBD2. The CDR3 has 16 residues. CDR1 and CDR2 (germline): LGHNA, YSLEER. The V and J ends lost 0 bases and 3 bases, in that order; junction bases with no gene match: 6.

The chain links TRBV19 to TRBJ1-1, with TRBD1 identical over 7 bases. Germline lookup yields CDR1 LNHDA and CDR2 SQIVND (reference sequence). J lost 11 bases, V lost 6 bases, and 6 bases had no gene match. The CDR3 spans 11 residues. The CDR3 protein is CASRSTGEAFF. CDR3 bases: TGTGCCAGTAGATCTACAGGGGAGGCTTTCTTT. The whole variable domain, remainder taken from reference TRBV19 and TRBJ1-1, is DGGITQSPKYLFRKEGQNVTLSCEQNLNHDAMYWYRQDPGQGLRLIYYSQIVNDFQKGDIAEGYSVSREKKESFPLTVTSAQKNPTAFYLCASRSTGEAFFGQGTRLTVV.

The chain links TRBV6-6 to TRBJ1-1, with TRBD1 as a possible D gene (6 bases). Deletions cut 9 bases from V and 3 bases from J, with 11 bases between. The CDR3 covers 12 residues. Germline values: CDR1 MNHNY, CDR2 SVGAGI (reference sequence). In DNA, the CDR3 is TGTGCCAGTACTCAGGGGTACACTGAAGCTTTCTTT. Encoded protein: CASTQGYTEAFF.

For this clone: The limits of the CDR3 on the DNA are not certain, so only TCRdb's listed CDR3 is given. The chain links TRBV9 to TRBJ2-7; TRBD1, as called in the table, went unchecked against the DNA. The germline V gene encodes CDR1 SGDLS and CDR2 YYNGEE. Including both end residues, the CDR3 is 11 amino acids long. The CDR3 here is CASSVGAGIHF.

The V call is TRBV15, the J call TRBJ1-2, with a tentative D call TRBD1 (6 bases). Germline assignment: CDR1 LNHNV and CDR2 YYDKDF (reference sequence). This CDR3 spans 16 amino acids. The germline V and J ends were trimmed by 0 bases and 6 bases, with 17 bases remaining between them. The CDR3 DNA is TGTGCCACCAGCAGAGATATTATTGGGGGCCTCAATGGCTACACCTTC. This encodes CATSRDIIGGLNGYTF.

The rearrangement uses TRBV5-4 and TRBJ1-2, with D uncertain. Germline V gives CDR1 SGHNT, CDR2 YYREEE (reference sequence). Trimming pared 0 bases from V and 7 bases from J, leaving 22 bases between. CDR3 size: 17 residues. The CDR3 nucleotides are TGTGCCAGCAGCTTGGGGATGCAGACCCTCGGGATGGGTGGCTACACCTTC. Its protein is CASSLGMQTLGMGGYTF. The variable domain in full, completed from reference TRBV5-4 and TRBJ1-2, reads ETGVTQSPTHLIKTRGQQVTLRCSSQSGHNTVSWYQQALGQGPQFIFQYYREEENGRGNFPPRFSGLQFPNYSSELNVNALELDDSALYLCASSLGMQTLGMGGYTFGSGTRLTVV.

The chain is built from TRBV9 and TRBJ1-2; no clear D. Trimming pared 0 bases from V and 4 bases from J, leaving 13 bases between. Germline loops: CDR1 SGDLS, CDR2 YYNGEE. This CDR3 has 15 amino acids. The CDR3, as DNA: TGTGCCAGCAGCGTAGATGTGAGGGCCGGCTATGGCTACACCTTC. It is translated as CASSVDVRAGYGYTF.